Shown below are 17 T cell receptor beta chains from a single sample sequenced in a study of blood T cell repertoires in COVID-19 (dated by TCRdb to about 2020). Receptors were amplified or captured by the immunoSEQ multiplex PCR assay. TCRdb took this table from immuneACCESS and kept in-frame rearrangements with V and J called. Such tables lack part of the clones; where checked against another copy, unresolved V genes explain under half of the gap, and the rest is unexplained. A total of approximately 80,000 clones appear in this sample, more than 75% of them only once. The ten largest clonotypes hold more than 9% of the sample. Specimen: peripheral blood. The receptors here all came from a man aged 60 to 75 with acute or convalescent COVID-19.

The chain carries TRBV6-1 and TRBJ2-7; tentative D call: TRBD1 (6 bases). Germline CDR1 and CDR2: MNHNS and SASEGT. The CDR3 totals 17 residues. V was trimmed by 3 bases and J by 2 bases, leaving 20 bases between them. CDR3 coding DNA: TGTGCCAGCAGTGAGGCGATCCTCAGGACAGAGGCCTACGAGCAGTACTTC. This gives the protein CASSEAILRTEAYEQYF.

The chain has TRBV10-1 and TRBJ2-3; 7 bases are a match to TRBD2. CDR3 length: 14 amino acids. Germline trimming cut 0 bases from V and 11 bases from J; bases unmatched to any gene: 8. The V gene's germline CDR1 is WNHNN and CDR2 SYGVQD (reference sequence). CDR3 bases: TGCGCCAGCAGTGAGTCGGGGAGGGGCTCCAAGCAGTATTTT. Protein: CASSESGRGSKQYF.

The chain links TRBV7-9 to TRBJ1-1, with TRBD1 matching 10 bases. The germline gives CDR1 SEHNR, CDR2 FQNEAQ (reference sequence). This CDR3 is built from 14 residues. J lost 8 bases, V lost 4 bases, and 7 bases had no gene match. The CDR3 sequence: CASSSPGQGVEAFF. CDR3 bases: TGTGCCAGCAGCTCCCCTGGACAGGGGGTCGAAGCTTTCTTT.

This clone was detected a few times. The V and J genes are TRBV10-3 and TRBJ2-7; 9 bases match TRBD1. Germline V lookup: CDR1 ENHRY, CDR2 SYGVKD. This CDR3 is 16 amino acids long. The J segment lost 3 bases and the V segment lost 10 bases, leaving 16 bases of the junction unmatched. The chain's CDR3 is CATGPGQGISSYEQYF. For the CDR3, the DNA is TGTGCCACAGGCCCGGGACAGGGTATTTCCAGCTACGAGCAGTACTTC.

This chain connects TRBV7-2 to TRBJ2-3, with a tentative D call TRBD2 (6 bases). The CDR3 runs 15 residues. CDR1 SGHTA and CDR2 FQGNSA come from the germline V gene. Trimming pared 0 bases from V and 3 bases from J, leaving 10 bases between. CDR3 nucleotides: TGTGCCAGCAGCTTAGCCGTGGCGGGGACAGATACGCAGTATTTT. Amino acid sequence: CASSLAVAGTDTQYF. Full variable domain (remainder filled in from reference TRBV7-2 and TRBJ2-3): GAGVSQSPSNKVTEKGKDVELRCDPISGHTALYWYRQSLGQGLEFLIYFQGNSAPDKSGLPSDRFSAERTGGSVSTLTIQRTQQEDSAVYLCASSLAVAGTDTQYFGPGTRLTVL.

V usage is TRBV6-2 or TRBV6-3 and J usage is TRBJ2-3, with TRBD2 matching 7 bases. The CDR3 totals 15 residues. V gave up 2 bases and J gave up 6 bases; unmatched junction bases: 8. Germline CDR1 reads MNHEY; CDR2 reads SVGEGT. As DNA, the CDR3 is TGTGCCAGCAGTTACGGCGAGCGGGAAATCGATACGCAGTATTTT. Translation gives CASSYGEREIDTQYF.

The chain is built from TRBV6-6 and TRBJ2-5; 7 bases agree with TRBD1. Germline CDR1 is MNHNY and CDR2 is SVGAGI (reference sequence). The CDR3 totals 13 residues. Unmatched junction bases numbered 5, after V lost 6 bases and J lost 4 bases. CDR3 nucleotides: TGTGCCAGCAGCCCAGGGGGTGGAGAGACCCAGTACTTC. Translation gives CASSPGGGETQYF.

V gene TRBV3-1 (or the pseudogene TRBV3-2) combines with J gene TRBJ2-5; TRBD2 aligns across 7 bases. Germline assignment: CDR1 LGHDT and CDR2 YNNKEL (reference sequence). With 2 bases clipped from V and 3 bases from J, the junction kept 6 bases outside the gene matches. CDR3 length equals 15 residues. Here the CDR3 reads CASSQYASGKETQYF. The CDR3 coding sequence is TGTGCCAGCAGCCAATACGCTAGCGGTAAAGAGACCCAGTACTTC.

This chain joins TRBV11-1 and TRBJ2-2; TRBD1 matches 9 bases. CDR1 is SGHAT, CDR2 FQDESV, per germline (reference sequence). The CDR3 has 16 residues. The ends lost 6 bases at V and 4 bases at J; junction bases unmatched: 9. The CDR3 nucleotides read TGTGCCAGCAGGGGGGCAACAGGGGGCATCACCGGGGAGCTGTTTTTT. Its protein is CASRGATGGITGELFF.

The chain couples TRBV19 to TRBJ1-4; 8 nucleotides agree with TRBD1. Per the germline V gene, CDR1 is LNHDA and CDR2 is SQIVND (reference sequence). The V and J ends lost 6 bases and 5 bases, in that order; junction bases with no gene match: 8. CDR3 size: 15 residues. CDR3 loop: CASRLGQGENEKLFF. CDR3 nucleotides: TGTGCCAGTAGATTAGGACAGGGAGAAAATGAAAAACTGTTTTTT.

The chain employs TRBV20-1 and TRBJ2-3, with D unresolved. Trimming took off 3 bases at V and 2 bases at J, with 6 bases between the two ends. Germline CDR1 DFQATT, CDR2 SNEGSKA (reference sequence). The CDR3 is 12 amino acids. CDR3 sequence: CSASLVTDTQYF. Written as DNA, the CDR3 is TGCAGTGCTAGTCTTGTCACAGATACGCAGTATTTT.

The rearrangement links TRBV7-2 to TRBJ2-1; 14 nucleotides match TRBD2. The germline V gene encodes CDR1 SGHTA and CDR2 FQGNSA. J gave up 6 bases and V 8 bases, and 9 bases lay outside the gene matches. The CDR3 runs to 16 residues. The CDR3 region is CASAPSGLAGVNEQFF. In nucleotides, the CDR3 is TGTGCCAGCGCCCCCTCGGGACTAGCGGGAGTCAATGAGCAGTTCTTC.

The V gene is TRBV6-5, the J gene TRBJ1-1; perhaps TRBD1 as D (6 bases). The V end lost 6 bases, the J end lost 4 bases, and 9 bases lay between the germline ends. Germline CDR1 MNHEY, CDR2 SVGAGI. This CDR3 is built from 12 residues. The CDR3 reads CASSMTGTEAFF. The CDR3 nucleotides are TGTGCCAGCAGCATGACAGGCACTGAAGCTTTCTTT.

The chain combines TRBV27 with TRBJ1-2; TRBD1 aligns across 8 bases. This CDR3 is 14 amino acids long. V gave up 3 bases and J gave up 7 bases; unmatched junction bases: 7. In germline, CDR1 is MNHEY, CDR2 SMNVEV (reference sequence). CDR3 nucleotides: TGTGCCAGCAGTTTCTCACAGGGGGTGGGTGGCTACACCTTC. This encodes CASSFSQGVGGYTF.

The gene calls are TRBV5-8 and TRBJ2-7, with 9 bases aligning to TRBD2. This CDR3 has 14 residues. Germline CDR1 reads SGHTS; CDR2 reads YDEGEE. V was clipped by 3 bases and J by 5 bases; unmatched bases: 6. CDR3 in DNA: TGTGCCAGCAGCTCTTTAGCGGGAGAGGACGAGCAGTACTTC. Encoded protein: CASSSLAGEDEQYF.

The chain has TRBV18 and TRBJ1-1, with 7 bases identical to TRBD1. This CDR3 is built from 13 residues. Trimming cost V 8 bases and J 4 bases; bases outside gene matches: 7. CDR1 is KGHSH and CDR2 is LQKENI in the germline V gene. CDR3 residues: CASLTGYGTEAFF. CDR3 nucleotides: TGTGCCAGCCTGACAGGGTATGGCACTGAAGCTTTCTTT.

This chain uses TRBV11-3 with TRBJ2-3; 9 positions agree with TRBD1. The CDR3 consists of 14 residues. Germline values: CDR1 SGHNT, CDR2 YENEEA. V dropped 1 base and J dropped 6; count of bases not matched to a gene: 2. CDR3 DNA sequence: TGTGCCAGCAGCTTAGGGACAGGGGCCGATACGCAGTATTTT. It encodes CASSLGTGADTQYF.